This TCR beta chain derives from a study of control samples from healthy donors and cancer patients. Deletions cut 1 base from V and 6 bases from J, with 6 bases between. CDR3 length equals 12 residues. Germline assignment: CDR1 SGHTA and CDR2 FQGNSA. Data came from immunoSEQ multiplex PCR; TCRdb stores just in-frame clones and leaves some out. The sample yields some 220,000 clones, around 94% seen once. The source material was blood. This receptor was identified in a man aged 45-65 years in good health. The V and J genes are TRBV7-2 and TRBJ1-2; D not certain. The chain's CDR3 is CASSLDTNGYTF. The CDR3 bases are TGTGCCAGCAGCTTAGACACCAATGGCTACACCTTC. Filled out from reference TRBV7-2 and TRBJ1-2, the complete variable domain reads GAGVSQSPSNKVTEKGKDVELRCDPISGHTALYWYRQSLGQGLEFLIYFQGNSAPDKSGLPSDRFSAERTGGSVSTLTIQRTQQEDSAVYLCASSLDTNGYTFGSGTRLTVV.